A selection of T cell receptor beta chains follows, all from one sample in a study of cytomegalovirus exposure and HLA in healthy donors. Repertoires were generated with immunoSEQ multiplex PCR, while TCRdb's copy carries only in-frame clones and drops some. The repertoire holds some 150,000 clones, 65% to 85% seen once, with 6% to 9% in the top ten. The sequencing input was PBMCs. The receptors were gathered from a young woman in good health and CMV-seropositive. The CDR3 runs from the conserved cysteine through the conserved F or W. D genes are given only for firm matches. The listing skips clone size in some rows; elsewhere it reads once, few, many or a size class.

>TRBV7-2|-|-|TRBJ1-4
CASSLGQTATNEKLFF
TGTGCCAGCAGCTTAGGGCAGACAGCAACTAATGAAAAACTGTTTTTT
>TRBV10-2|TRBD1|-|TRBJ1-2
CASSMAGTGDGYTF
TGCGCCAGCAGCATGGCCGGGACAGGTGATGGCTACACCTTC
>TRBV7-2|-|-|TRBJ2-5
CASSPQRQQYF
TGTGCCAGCAGCCCACAGAGACAGCAGTACTTC
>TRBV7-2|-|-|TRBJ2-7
CASSGDTNEQYF
TGTGCCAGCAGCGGGGACACAAACGAGCAGTACTTC
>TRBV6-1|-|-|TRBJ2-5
CASDPGGTIQTQYF
TGTGCCAGCGATCCAGGGGGGACCATCCAGACCCAGTACTTC
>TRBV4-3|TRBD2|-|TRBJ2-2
CASSQEFGGKTGELFF
TGCGCCAGCAGCCAAGAGTTCGGGGGGAAAACCGGGGAGCTGTTTTTT
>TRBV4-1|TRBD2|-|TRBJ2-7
CASSQEGLVAGAYEQYF
TGCGCCAGCAGCCAAGAGGGCCTGGTAGCGGGGGCCTACGAGCAGTACTTC
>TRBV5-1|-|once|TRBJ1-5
CASSLDSNQPQHF
TGCGCCAGCAGCTTGGACTCAAATCAGCCCCAGCATTTT
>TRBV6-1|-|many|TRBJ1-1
CASSDNRWNTEAFF
TGTGCCAGCAGTGATAACAGATGGAACACTGAAGCTTTCTTT
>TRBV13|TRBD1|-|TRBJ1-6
CASSLTGDPPLHF
TGTGCCAGCAGTTTGACAGGGGATCCACCCCTCCACTTT
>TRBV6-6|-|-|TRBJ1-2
CASGNNYGYTF
TGTGCCAGTGGCAATAACTATGGCTACACCTTC
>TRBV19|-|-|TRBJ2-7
CASAIGDGFEQYF
TGTGCCAGTGCGATAGGGGATGGTTTCGAGCAGTACTTC
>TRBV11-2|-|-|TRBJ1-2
CASSLDAGTGVYGYTF
TGTGCCAGCAGCTTAGATGCAGGGACTGGTGTCTATGGCTACACCTTC
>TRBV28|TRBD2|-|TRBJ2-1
CASISSGGASYNEQFF
TGTGCCAGCATCTCTAGCGGGGGGGCGTCCTACAATGAGCAGTTCTTC
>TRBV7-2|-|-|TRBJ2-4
CASSSSYIQYF
TGTGCCAGCAGCTCTAGCTACATTCAGTACTTC
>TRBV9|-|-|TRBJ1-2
CASSSGVGYGYTF
TGTGCCAGCAGCTCGGGGGTAGGGTATGGCTACACCTTC
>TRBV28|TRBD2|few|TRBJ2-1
CASSSLLAVSYNEQFF
TGTGCCAGCAGTTCTCTGCTAGCGGTATCCTACAATGAGCAGTTCTTC
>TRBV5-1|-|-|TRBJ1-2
CASSEDGGADYGYTF
TGCGCCAGCAGCGAGGACGGAGGGGCCGACTATGGCTACACCTTC
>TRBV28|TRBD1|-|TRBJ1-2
CASSSMGTDNGYTF
TGTGCCAGCAGTTCCATGGGGACAGACAATGGCTACACCTTC
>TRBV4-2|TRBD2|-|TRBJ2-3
CASGRTSGGGFRDTDTQYF
TGTGCCAGCGGAAGGACTAGCGGGGGGGGATTTAGGGACACAGATACGCAGTATTTT
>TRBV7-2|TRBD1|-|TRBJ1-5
CASSSADRVYEDQPQHF
TGTGCCAGCAGCTCGGCGGACAGGGTATATGAGGATCAGCCCCAGCATTTT
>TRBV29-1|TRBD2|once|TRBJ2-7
CSVDGARGAYEQYF
TGCAGCGTTGACGGGGCCCGGGGGGCCTACGAGCAGTACTTC
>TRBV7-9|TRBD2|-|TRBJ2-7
CASSLAPTLASGGYEQYF
TGTGCCAGCAGCTTAGCGCCCACTTTGGCGAGCGGGGGCTACGAGCAGTACTTC
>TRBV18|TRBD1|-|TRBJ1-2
CASSPGQGRYGYTF
TGTGCCAGCTCACCGGGACAGGGCCGCTATGGCTACACCTTC
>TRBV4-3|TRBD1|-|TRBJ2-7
CASSHGTGVGEQYF
TGCGCCAGCAGCCACGGGACAGGGGTTGGCGAGCAGTACTTC
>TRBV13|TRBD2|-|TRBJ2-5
CASSSGGYQETQYF
TGTGCCAGCAGCTCCGGGGGGTACCAAGAGACCCAGTACTTC
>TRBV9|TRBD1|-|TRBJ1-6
CASSVGDRGYNSPLHF
TGTGCCAGCAGCGTAGGGGACAGGGGGTATAATTCACCCCTCCACTTT
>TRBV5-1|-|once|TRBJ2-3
CASSPGTSRTDTQYF
TGCGCCAGCAGTCCAGGGACATCTAGGACAGATACGCAGTATTTT
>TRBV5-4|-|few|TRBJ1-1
CASKEGMGTEAFF
TGTGCCAGCAAAGAGGGAATGGGCACTGAAGCTTTCTTT
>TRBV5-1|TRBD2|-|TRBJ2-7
CASRMGLAGVYEQYF
TGCGCCAGCAGGATGGGACTAGCGGGGGTCTACGAGCAGTACTTC
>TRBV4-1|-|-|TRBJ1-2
CASSQESMGGTNYGYTF
TGCGCCAGCAGCCAAGAATCGATGGGAGGAACTAACTATGGCTACACCTTC
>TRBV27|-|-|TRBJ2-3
CASSFFKGTHTDTQYF
TGTGCCAGCAGTTTTTTTAAGGGGACTCACACAGATACGCAGTATTTT
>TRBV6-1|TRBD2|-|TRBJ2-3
CASSGRLPGLAGGLGDTQYF
TGTGCCAGCAGTGGCCGTCTACCGGGACTAGCGGGGGGGCTCGGGGATACGCAGTATTTT
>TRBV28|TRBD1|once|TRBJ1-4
CASSFPTGGASEKLFF
TGTGCCAGCAGTTTTCCGACAGGGGGCGCGAGTGAAAAACTGTTTTTT
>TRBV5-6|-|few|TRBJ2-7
CASSLTGPYEQYF
TGTGCCAGCAGCTTGACAGGGCCCTACGAGCAGTACTTC
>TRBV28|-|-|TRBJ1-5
CASSFGREGNQPQHF
TGTGCCAGCAGTTTCGGCAGGGAGGGCAATCAGCCCCAGCATTTT
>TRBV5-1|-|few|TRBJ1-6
CASSLSGGNSPLHF
TGCGCCAGCAGCTTGTCAGGAGGTAATTCACCCCTCCACTTT
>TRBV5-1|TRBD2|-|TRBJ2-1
CASSLGWRGGRSRDNEQFF
TGCGCCAGCAGCTTAGGATGGCGGGGGGGCCGTTCTCGAGACAATGAGCAGTTCTTC
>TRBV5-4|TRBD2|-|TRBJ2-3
CASSAPWAGGPTDTQYF
TGTGCCAGCAGCGCCCCCTGGGCGGGGGGGCCAACAGATACGCAGTATTTT
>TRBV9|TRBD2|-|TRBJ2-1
CASSVGTSGGAFYNEQFF
TGTGCCAGCAGCGTAGGCACTAGCGGGGGGGCATTCTACAATGAGCAGTTCTTC
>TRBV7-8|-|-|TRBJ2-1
CASSLDRTQQFF
TGTGCCAGCAGCTTAGACCGGACACAGCAGTTCTTC
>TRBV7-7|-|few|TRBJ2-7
CANKAQDQTYEQYF
TGTGCCAACAAAGCACAGGACCAAACCTACGAGCAGTACTTC
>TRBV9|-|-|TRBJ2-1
CASSVGAPYSYNEQFF
TGTGCCAGCAGCGTAGGGGCACCTTACTCCTACAATGAGCAGTTCTTC
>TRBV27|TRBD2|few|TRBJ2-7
CASSFGGGAAGEQYF
TGTGCCAGCAGTTTCGGCGGGGGGGCGGCAGGTGAGCAGTACTTC
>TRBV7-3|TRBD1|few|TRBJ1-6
CSSSSRTGGNSPLHF
TGTTCCAGCAGCTCCAGGACAGGGGGCAATTCACCCCTCCACTTT
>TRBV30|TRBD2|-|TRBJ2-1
CAWNWRTSLYNEQFF
TGTGCCTGGAACTGGCGGACTAGCCTTTACAATGAGCAGTTCTTC
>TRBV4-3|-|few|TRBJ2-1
CASSREGSYNEQFF
TGCGCCAGCAGCCGTGAGGGAAGTTACAATGAGCAGTTCTTC
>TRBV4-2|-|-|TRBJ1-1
CASSQENRPNTEAFF
TGTGCCAGCAGCCAAGAGAACAGGCCGAACACTGAAGCTTTCTTT